This T cell receptor (beta chain) was recorded in a study of T cells in Graves' hyperthyroidism and ophthalmopathy. The investigators amplified TCR beta CDR3 regions from RNA transcripts. HTBI primers were the set used in a first-round RT-PCR of the TCR CDR3. One entry per CDR3 protein results from TCRdb running MiXCR on the multiplex PCR reads. The sample lists approximately 360,000 distinct CDR3 sequences, 25% occurring once. The germline CDR1 and CDR2 sequences are MNHEY and SMNVEV (reference sequence). This CDR3 spans 15 amino acids. The V gene lost 5 bases and the J gene lost 0 bases, with 14 bases spanning the gap.

The clonotype originates from a man between 50 and 59 years old with Graves' hyperthyroidism. The sequencing input was blood. The chain carries TRBV27 and TRBJ2-7; D is uncertain. DNA of the CDR3: TGTGCCAGCAGTAGACTGGGCACTCTCTCCTACGAGCAGTACTTC. It encodes CASSRLGTLSYEQYF.